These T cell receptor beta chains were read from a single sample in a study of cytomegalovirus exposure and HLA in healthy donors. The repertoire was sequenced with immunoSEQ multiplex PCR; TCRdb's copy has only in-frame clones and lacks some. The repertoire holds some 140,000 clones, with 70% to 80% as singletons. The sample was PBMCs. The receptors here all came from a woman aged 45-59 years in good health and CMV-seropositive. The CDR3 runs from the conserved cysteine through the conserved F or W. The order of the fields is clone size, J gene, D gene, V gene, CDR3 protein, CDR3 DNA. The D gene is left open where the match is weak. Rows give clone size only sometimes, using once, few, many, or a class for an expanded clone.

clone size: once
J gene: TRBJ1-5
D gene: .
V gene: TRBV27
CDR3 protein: CASSTGNQPQHF
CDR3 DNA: TGTGCCAGCAGCACCGGGAATCAGCCCCAGCATTTT

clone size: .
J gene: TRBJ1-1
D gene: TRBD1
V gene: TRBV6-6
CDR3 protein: CASDTGDTEAFF
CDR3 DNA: TGTGCCAGCGATACAGGGGACACTGAAGCTTTCTTT

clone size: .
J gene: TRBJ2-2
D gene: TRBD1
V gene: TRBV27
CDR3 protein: CASKKGAWNTGELFF
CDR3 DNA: TGTGCCAGCAAGAAGGGGGCGTGGAACACCGGGGAGCTGTTTTTT

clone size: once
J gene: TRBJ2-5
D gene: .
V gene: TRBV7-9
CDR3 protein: CASSTPIQGKETQYF
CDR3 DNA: TGTGCCAGCAGTACACCCATACAGGGAAAAGAGACCCAGTACTTC

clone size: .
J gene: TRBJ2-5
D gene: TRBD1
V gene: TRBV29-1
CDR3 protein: CSGGDRGGSGTQYF
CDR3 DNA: TGCAGCGGGGGGGACAGGGGGGGTTCGGGGACCCAGTACTTC

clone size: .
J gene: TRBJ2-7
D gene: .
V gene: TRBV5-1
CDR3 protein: CASSTTPGDEQYF
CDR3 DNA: TGCGCCAGCAGTACAACCCCGGGGGACGAGCAGTACTTC

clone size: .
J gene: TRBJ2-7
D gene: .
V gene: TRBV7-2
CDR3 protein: CASSSQVGGGIYEQYF
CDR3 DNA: TGTGCCAGCAGCTCCCAAGTGGGGGGGGGCATCTACGAGCAGTACTTC

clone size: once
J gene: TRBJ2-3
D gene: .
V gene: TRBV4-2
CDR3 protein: CASSQDLRFSTDTQYF
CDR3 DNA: TGTGCCAGCAGCCAAGATCTGAGATTTTCCACAGATACGCAGTATTTT

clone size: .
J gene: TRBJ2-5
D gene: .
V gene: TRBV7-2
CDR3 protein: CASSPKFGQNQETQYF
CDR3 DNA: TGTGCCAGCAGCCCAAAGTTCGGACAGAACCAAGAGACCCAGTACTTC

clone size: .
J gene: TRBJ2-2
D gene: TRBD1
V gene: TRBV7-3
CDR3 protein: CASSLLAGGANTGELFF
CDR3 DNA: TGTGCCAGCAGCTTATTGGCAGGGGGCGCGAACACCGGGGAGCTGTTTTTT

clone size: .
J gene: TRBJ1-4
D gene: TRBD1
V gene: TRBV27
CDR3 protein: CASSLATGTGDLKKLFF
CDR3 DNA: TGTGCCAGCAGTTTGGCCACCGGGACAGGCGATTTGAAAAAACTGTTTTTT

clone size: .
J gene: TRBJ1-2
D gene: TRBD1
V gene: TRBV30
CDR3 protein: CAWSAGQGARGGYTF
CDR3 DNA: TGTGCCTGGAGTGCGGGACAGGGGGCGAGGGGTGGCTACACCTTC

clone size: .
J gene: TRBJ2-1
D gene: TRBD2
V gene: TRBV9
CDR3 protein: CASSVASGGANEQFF
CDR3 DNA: TGTGCCAGCAGCGTAGCTAGCGGGGGGGCCAATGAGCAGTTCTTC

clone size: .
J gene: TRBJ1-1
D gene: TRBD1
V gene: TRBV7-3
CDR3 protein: CASSLGQGDTEAFF
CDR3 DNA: TGTGCCAGCAGCTTAGGACAGGGGGACACTGAAGCTTTCTTT

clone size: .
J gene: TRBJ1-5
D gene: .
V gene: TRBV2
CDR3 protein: CASMGGGRQPQHF
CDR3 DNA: TGTGCCAGCATGGGGGGGGGCCGTCAGCCCCAGCATTTT

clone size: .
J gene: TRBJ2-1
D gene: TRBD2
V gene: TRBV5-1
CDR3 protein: CASSLAEAGGRGEQFF
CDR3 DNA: TGCGCCAGCAGCTTGGCCGAAGCGGGGGGTAGGGGTGAGCAGTTCTTC

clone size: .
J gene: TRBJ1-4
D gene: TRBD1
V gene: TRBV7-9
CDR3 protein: CASSLLTGGTNEKLFF
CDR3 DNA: TGTGCCAGCAGCTTACTAACAGGGGGAACTAATGAAAAACTGTTTTTT

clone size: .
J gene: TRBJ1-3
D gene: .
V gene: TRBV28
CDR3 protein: CASSFSAGSGNTIYF
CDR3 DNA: TGTGCCAGCAGTTTCTCGGCGGGGTCTGGAAACACCATATATTTT

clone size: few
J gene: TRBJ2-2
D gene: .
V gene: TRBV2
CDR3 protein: CASSGSGVGGTGELFF
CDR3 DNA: TGTGCCAGCAGTGGATCGGGTGTAGGTGGGACCGGGGAGCTGTTTTTT

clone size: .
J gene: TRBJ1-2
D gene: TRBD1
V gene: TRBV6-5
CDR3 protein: CASRRQGAYYGYTF
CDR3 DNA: TGTGCCAGCAGACGCCAGGGGGCGTACTATGGCTACACCTTC

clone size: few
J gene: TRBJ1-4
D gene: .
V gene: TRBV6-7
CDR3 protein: CASSYPGGTTMSEKLFF
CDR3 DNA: TGTGCCAGCAGTTACCCGGGGGGGACAACCATGTCTGAAAAACTGTTTTTT

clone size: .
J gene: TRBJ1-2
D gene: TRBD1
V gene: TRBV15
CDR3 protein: CATSPRGRGRGYGYTF
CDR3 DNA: TGTGCCACCAGTCCCCGCGGCAGGGGGCGCGGCTATGGCTACACCTTC